This T cell receptor beta chain was sequenced during a study of blood T cell repertoires in COVID-19 (TCRdb year 2020). For context, the study as a whole: Samples covering the acute and convalescent phases of COVID-19 were provided by collaborators in the United States, Italy and Spain. The prospective study material was composed of cDNA or gDNA derived from T cells, B-cell-depleted T cells, or PBMCs. Subjects who had been exposed to COVID-19, were actively infected with it, or had recovered from it provided the deeply sampled blood TCRbeta repertoires that made up the dataset. The repertoires were released in a freely available public database intended as a resource for research on the immune response to SARS-CoV-2. The samples were drawn from the first 160 participants of the ongoing ImmuneRACE study and from 950 to 1,500 subjects provided by 6 global collaborators. A de-identified subject ID, COVID-19 status, age in years and sex were almost always included in the sample metadata. Where available, HLA class I and class II types were taken from metadata supplied by the sample provider and were not determined by assay-based typing. Results and caveats for the whole study, not just this receptor: How much clinical and demographic metadata was included differed by source and by participant, and the metadata was provided uncurated.

V is cut by 3 bases and J by 11 bases, and the space between the germline ends is 13 bases. From cysteine to phenylalanine, the CDR3 is 12 amino acids long. Only the CDR3 part of the read is kept: 36 bases, read in frame from the first base. CDR1 LNHDA and CDR2 SQIVND are derived from the germline V gene (reference sequence). Each collaborating institution followed its own protocols to collect whole blood in K2EDTA tubes. Collaborator samples were shipped for TCRbeta analysis as frozen whole blood, isolated PBMCs, or DNA extracted from either sample type. TCRbeta CDR3 regions were amplified from genomic DNA using the immunoSEQ Assay, a bias-controlled multiplex PCR. The published analysis was carried out like this. Within the assay, amplification of reference gene primers was used to estimate how many nucleated cells each sample contained. Sequence reads were collapsed and filtered to measure the absolute abundance of every unique TCRbeta CDR3 rearrangement. Productive Simpson clonality was computed per sample as the square root of Simpson's diversity index over productive rearrangements. The immuneACCESS repertoire file appears here via TCRdb, limited to in-frame rearrangements. These files lack a portion of the clones; in checked studies, under half of the deficit traces to unresolved V genes, and the cause of the others is not known. The DNA was the basis for D and trimming; V, J and clone size are from that table. The sample yields more than 95,000 clones; around 81% were counted once. Roughly 4.1% of the sample goes to the ten largest clones.

This clone has a handful of counts. Its antigen is still unknown. No quality values exist for individual bases; no much larger clone is one base distant. The V and J segments used are TRBV19 and TRBJ1-1; a tentative D match to TRBD1 spans 6 bases. This receptor was obtained from a man between 60 and 75 years old with acute or convalescent COVID-19. The sequenced sample consisted of peripheral blood. For the CDR3, the sequence is CASSIPQGLAFF. The DNA is TGTGCCAGTAGTATCCCGCAGGGGTTGGCTTTCTTT.